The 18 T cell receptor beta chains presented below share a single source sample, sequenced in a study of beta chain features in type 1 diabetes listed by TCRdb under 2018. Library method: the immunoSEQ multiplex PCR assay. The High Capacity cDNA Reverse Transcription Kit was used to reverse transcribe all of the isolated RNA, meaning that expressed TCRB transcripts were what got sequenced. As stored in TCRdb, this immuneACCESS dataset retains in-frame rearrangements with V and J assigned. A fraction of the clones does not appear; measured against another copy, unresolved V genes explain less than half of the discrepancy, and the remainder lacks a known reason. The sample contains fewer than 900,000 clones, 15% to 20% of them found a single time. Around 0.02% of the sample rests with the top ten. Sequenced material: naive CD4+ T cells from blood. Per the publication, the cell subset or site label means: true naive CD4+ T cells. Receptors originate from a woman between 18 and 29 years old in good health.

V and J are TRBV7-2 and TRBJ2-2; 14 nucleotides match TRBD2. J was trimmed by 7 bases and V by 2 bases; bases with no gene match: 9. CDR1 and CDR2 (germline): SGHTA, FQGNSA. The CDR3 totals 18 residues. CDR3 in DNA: TGTGCCAGCAGCTTATTTGAAGGACTAGCGGGAGGTAGCGGGGAGCTGTTTTTT. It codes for CASSLFEGLAGGSGELFF. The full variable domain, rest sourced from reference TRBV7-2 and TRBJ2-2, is GAGVSQSPSNKVTEKGKDVELRCDPISGHTALYWYRQSLGQGLEFLIYFQGNSAPDKSGLPSDRFSAERTGGSVSTLTIQRTQQEDSAVYLCASSLFEGLAGGSGELFFGEGSRLTVL.

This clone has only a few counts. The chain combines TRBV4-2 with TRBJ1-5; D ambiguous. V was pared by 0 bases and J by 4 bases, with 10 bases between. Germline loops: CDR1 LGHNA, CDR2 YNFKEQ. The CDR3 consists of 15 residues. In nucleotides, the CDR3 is TGTGCCAGCAGCCAAGAGGCACAGTCGAATCAGCCCCAGCATTTT. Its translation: CASSQEAQSNQPQHF.

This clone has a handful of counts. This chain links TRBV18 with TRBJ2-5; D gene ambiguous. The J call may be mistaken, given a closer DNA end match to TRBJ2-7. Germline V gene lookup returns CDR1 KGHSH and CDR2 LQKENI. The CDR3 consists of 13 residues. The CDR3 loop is CASSPRLVHEQYF. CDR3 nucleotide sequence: TGTGCCAGCTCACCACGTCTCGTCCACGAGCAGTACTTC.

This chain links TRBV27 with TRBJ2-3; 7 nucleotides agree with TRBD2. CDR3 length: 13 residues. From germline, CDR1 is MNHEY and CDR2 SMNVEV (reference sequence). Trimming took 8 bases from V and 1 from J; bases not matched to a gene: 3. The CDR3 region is CASRDYGTDTQYF. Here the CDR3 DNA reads TGTGCCAGCCGGGACTATGGCACAGATACGCAGTATTTT.

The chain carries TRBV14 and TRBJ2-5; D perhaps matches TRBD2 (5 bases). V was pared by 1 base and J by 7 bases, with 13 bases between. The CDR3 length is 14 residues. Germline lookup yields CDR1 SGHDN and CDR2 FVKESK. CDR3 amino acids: CASSQAFSGGTQYF. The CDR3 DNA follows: TGTGCCAGCAGCCAAGCTTTCAGTGGAGGGACCCAGTACTTC.

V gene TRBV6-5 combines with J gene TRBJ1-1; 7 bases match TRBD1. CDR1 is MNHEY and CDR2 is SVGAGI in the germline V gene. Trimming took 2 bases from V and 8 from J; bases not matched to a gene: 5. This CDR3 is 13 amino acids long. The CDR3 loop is CASSYRQQGEAFF. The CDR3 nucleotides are TGTGCCAGCAGTTACCGCCAACAGGGGGAAGCTTTCTTT.

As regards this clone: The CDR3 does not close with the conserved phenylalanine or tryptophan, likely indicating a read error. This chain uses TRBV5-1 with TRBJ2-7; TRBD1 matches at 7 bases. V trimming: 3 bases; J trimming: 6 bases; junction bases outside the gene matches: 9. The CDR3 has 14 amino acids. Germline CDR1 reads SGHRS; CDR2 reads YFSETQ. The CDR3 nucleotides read TGCGCCAGCAGCTCAACAACAGGGGCGGGCGAGCAGTACCTC. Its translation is CASSSTTGAGEQYL.

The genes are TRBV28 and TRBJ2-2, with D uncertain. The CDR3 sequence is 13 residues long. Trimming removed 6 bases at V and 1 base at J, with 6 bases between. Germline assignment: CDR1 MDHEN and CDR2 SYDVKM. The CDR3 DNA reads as TGTGCCAGCAGGAGACAGAACACCGGGGAGCTGTTTTTT. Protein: CASRRQNTGELFF. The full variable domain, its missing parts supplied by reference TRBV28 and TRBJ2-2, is DVKVTQSSRYLVKRTGEKVFLECVQDMDHENMFWYRQDPGLGLRLIYFSYDVKMKEKGDIPEGYSVSREKKERFSLILESASTNQTSMYLCASRRQNTGELFFGEGSRLTVL.

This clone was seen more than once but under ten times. The chain's CDR3 is CASSVYGRSTYNEQFF. The CDR3 DNA sequence: TGTGCCAGCAGTGTGTACGGGAGGTCCACCTACAATGAGCAGTTCTTC. The gene calls are TRBV25-1 and TRBJ2-1, with TRBD2 matching 7 bases. With V trimmed by 4 bases and J by 2 bases, 8 bases remained unmatched. The CDR3 runs to 16 residues. Per the germline V gene, CDR1 is MGHDK and CDR2 is SYGVNS.

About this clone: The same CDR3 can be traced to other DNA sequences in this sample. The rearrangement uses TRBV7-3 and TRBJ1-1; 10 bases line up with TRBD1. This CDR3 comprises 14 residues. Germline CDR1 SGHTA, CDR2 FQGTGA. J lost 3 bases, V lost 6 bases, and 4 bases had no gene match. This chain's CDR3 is CASSLTGGDTEAFF. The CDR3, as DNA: TGTGCCAGCAGTTTGACAGGGGGCGACACTGAAGCTTTCTTT. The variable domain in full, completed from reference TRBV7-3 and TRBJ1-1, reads GAGVSQTPSNKVTEKGKYVELRCDPISGHTALYWYRQSLGQGPEFLIYFQGTGAADDSGLPNDRFFAVRPEGSVSTLKIQRTERGDSAVYLCASSLTGGDTEAFFGQGTRLTVV.

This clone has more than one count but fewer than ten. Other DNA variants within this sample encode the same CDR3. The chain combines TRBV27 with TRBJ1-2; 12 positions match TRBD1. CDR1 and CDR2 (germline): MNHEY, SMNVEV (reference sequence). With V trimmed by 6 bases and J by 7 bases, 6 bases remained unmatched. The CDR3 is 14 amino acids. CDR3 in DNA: TGTGCCAGCAGAACGGGACAGGGGGCTAGTGGCTACACCTTC. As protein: CASRTGQGASGYTF.

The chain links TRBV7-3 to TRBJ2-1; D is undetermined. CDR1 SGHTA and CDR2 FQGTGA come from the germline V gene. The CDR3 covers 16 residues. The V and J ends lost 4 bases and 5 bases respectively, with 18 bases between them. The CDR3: CASSYIGGAGHNEQFF. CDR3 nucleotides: TGTGCCAGCAGCTACATAGGCGGAGCCGGACACAATGAGCAGTTCTTC.

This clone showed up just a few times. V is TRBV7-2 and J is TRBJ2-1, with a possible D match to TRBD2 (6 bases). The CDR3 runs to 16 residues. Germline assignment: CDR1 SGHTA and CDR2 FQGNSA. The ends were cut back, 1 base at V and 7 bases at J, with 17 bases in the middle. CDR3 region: CASSLESGRVRNEQFF. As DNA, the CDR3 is TGTGCCAGCAGCTTAGAGAGCGGGCGCGTTAGAAATGAGCAGTTCTTC.

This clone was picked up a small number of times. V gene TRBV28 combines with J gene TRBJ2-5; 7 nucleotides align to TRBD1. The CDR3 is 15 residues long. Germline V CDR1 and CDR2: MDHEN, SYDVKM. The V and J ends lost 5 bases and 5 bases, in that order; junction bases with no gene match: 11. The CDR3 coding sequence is TGTGCCAGCAGTCCCAGTAATATAGGGGGCGAGACCCAGTACTTC. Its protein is CASSPSNIGGETQYF.

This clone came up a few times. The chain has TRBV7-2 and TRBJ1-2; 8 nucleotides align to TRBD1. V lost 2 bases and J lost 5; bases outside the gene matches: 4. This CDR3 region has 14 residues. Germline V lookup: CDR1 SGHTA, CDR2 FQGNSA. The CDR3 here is CASSLQGAPYGYTF. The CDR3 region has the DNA TGTGCCAGCAGCTTACAGGGGGCGCCGTATGGCTACACCTTC.

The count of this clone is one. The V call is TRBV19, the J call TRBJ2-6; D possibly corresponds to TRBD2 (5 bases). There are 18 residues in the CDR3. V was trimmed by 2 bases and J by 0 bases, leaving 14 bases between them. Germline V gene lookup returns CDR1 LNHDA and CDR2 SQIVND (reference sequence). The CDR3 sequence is CASSIRDRRPSGANVLTF. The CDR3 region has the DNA TGTGCCAGTAGTATACGGGATAGACGTCCCTCTGGGGCCAACGTCCTGACTTTC.

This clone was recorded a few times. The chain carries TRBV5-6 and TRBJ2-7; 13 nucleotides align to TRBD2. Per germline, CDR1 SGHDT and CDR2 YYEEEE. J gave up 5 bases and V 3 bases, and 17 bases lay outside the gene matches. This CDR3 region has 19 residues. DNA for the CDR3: TGTGCCAGCAGCTGGTGGTTGGGGACTAGCGGGACCCTACGGAACGAGCAGTACTTC. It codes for CASSWWLGTSGTLRNEQYF.

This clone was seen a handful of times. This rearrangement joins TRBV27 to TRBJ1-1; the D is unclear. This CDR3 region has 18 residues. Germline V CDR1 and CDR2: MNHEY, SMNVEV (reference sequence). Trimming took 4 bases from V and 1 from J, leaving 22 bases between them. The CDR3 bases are TGTGCCAGCAGTTCCCCGGCGAGGCACCCCCGGCCGAACACTGAAGCTTTCTTT. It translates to CASSSPARHPRPNTEAFF.